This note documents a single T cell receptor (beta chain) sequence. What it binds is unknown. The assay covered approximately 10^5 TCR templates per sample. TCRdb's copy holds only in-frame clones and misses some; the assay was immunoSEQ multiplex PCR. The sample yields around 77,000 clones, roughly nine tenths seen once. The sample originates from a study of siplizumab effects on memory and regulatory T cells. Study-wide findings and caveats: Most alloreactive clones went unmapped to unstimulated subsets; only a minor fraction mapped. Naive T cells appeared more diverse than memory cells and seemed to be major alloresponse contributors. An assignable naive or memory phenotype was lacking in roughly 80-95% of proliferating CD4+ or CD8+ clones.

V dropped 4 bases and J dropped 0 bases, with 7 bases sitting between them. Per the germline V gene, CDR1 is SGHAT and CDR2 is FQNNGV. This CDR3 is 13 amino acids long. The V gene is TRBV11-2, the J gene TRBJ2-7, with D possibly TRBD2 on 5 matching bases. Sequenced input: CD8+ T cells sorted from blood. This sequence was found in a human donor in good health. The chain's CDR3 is CASSSGNSYEQYF. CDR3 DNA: TGTGCCAGCAGCTCGGGGAACTCCTACGAGCAGTACTTC.